Sequencing of this T cell receptor (beta chain) was carried out in a study of T cells in lung cancer brain metastases (dated by TCRdb to about 2018). Context from the whole study: Most of the roughly 20 patients had a history of tobacco use, with a median of roughly 42 pack-years. Of the patients, approximately twelve were female and several were male, and their median age at first diagnosis was 57.5 years. A cohort of approximately 20 patients was included, from whom roughly 40 specimens were contributed, with one primary lung lesion and one brain metastasis obtained from each patient. An average DNA integrity number of 3.8 was found in both primary and metastatic specimens, and no significant difference was detected between sites. A median interval of 348 days was observed between acquisition of the primary and brain metastasis specimens. About 90% of the 20 patients received no interval therapy between primary and metastasis resection. The study compared TCR beta CDR3 repertoires between fully resected primary non-small cell lung cancers and paired brain metastases. Findings and caveats that apply to the study as a whole: Significantly fewer unique productive clones were found in brain metastases than in paired primaries (median approximately 1,500 versus 4,500). Most clones were lesion-specific, with limited overlap between paired lesions (mean Morisita index around 0.23). The ten most abundant clones made up a significantly larger repertoire fraction in brain metastases than primaries, suggesting clonal expansion. Effects of preoperative corticosteroids on T cell infiltration in brain metastases could not be controlled. DNA fragmentation in the FFPE samples may have prevented recovery of the complete infiltrating T cell repertoire.

Patients underwent resection for synchronous oligometastatic disease or delayed recurrence of a solitary brain metastasis. To avoid including cancers other than NSCLC, any patient with a history of multiple malignancies was excluded. Using marked H&E slides as a guide, tumor areas were macrodissected from 5 or 6 unstained around 9.3 um sections that had been deparaffinized. All specimens were formalin-fixed and paraffin-embedded (FFPE). Genomic DNA was extracted using the AllPrep DNA/RNA FFPE Kit. Each sample received about 2 to 5 ug of genomic DNA as input, and the DNA input was kept equal within each pair of samples. TCR beta libraries were constructed with the immunoSEQ hsTCRbeta Kit, which uses multiplexed V and J gene primers in two PCR steps. The pooled libraries, together with positive and negative controls, were sequenced on an Illumina MiSeq running a 100-cycle paired-end protocol. For the original study's pipeline: The immunoSEQ vendor processed the raw data into normalized, annotated TCR beta repertoire reports. Richness was defined as unique clones by nucleotide sequence, with iChao1 and Efron-Thisted estimators extrapolating total richness. To characterize and compare the paired lesions, the analysis used Pielou's evenness, Simpson's index, the proportional abundance of the top-ten clones, and the Morisita overlap index. Not all clones reach the TCRdb copy of this immuneACCESS table, which keeps in-frame sequences only. Checked studies attribute under half of the gap to unresolved V genes and leave the rest unexplained. V, J and clone size are taken as reported in that table, and D and trimming were inferred from the DNA itself. This sample holds approximately 3,800 clones; around 85% were observed only once. Clones ranked in the top ten supply about 5.1% of the sample.

Trimming removed 7 bases from V and 5 bases from J, leaving 17 bases between the germline ends. CDR1 and CDR2 are drawn from the germline V gene: SGHAT, FQNNGV. The CDR3, cysteine through phenylalanine, is 14 amino acids long. Solely the CDR3 DNA is kept, with 42 bases framed from the first base. This clone was recorded only once. It lacks a known antigen. No much larger clonotype is one base removed from it; base qualities were not supplied. This TCR derives from a woman aged 45 to 65 with non-small cell lung cancer. Sequencing was carried out using tumor tissue from the primary lung tumor. The meaning of the sample's cell subset or site label: primary lung cancer lesion. The chain is encoded by TRBV11-2 joined to TRBJ1-1; the D gene cannot be named for sure. The CDR3 in this case is CASTISDGRTEAFF. The sequence in DNA is TGTGCCAGCACCATTAGTGATGGGCGGACTGAAGCTTTCTTT.